This TCR beta chain was sequenced during a study of cytomegalovirus exposure and HLA in healthy donors. This clone came up once. Primers included in the PCR were 60 Vbeta and 13 Jbeta primers. Sequencing was performed with immunoSEQ multiplex PCR; in TCRdb, only in-frame clones are kept and a portion is missing. Of under 200,000 clones listed, around 77% were seen once; the top ten hold under 2.5%. Those who donated were healthy bone marrow donors. Germline V gene lookup returns CDR1 GTSNPN and CDR2 SVGIG (reference sequence). The CDR3 has 13 residues. Trimming took 3 bases from V and 8 from J; bases not matched to a gene: 8.

This clonotype was obtained from a man aged 60 to 75 in good health and CMV-seronegative. The chain links TRBV30 to TRBJ1-2; 8 bases are a match to TRBD1. The material sequenced was PBMCs. CDR3 sequence reads: CAWSAGQANGYTF. The CDR3 region has the DNA TGTGCCTGGAGCGCGGGACAGGCTAACGGCTACACCTTC.